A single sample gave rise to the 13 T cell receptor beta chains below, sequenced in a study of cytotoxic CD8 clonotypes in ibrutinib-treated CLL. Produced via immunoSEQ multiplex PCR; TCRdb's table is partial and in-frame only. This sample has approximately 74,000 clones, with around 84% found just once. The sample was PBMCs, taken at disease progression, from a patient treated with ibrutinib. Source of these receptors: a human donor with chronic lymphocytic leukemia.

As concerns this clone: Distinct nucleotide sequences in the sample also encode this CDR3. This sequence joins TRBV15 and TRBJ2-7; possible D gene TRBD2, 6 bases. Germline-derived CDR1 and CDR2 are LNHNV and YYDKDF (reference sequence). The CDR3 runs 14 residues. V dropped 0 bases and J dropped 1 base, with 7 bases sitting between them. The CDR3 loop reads CATSREGLSYEQYF. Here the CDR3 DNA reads TGTGCCACCAGCAGAGAGGGACTTTCCTACGAGCAGTACTTC.

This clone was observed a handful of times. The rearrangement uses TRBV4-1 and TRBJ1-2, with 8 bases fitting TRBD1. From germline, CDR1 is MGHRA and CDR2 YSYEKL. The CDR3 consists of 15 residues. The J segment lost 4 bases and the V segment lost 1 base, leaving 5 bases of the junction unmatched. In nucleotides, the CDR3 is TGCGCCAGCAGCCAAGGACAGGGGCACAGCTATGGCTACACCTTC. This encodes CASSQGQGHSYGYTF.

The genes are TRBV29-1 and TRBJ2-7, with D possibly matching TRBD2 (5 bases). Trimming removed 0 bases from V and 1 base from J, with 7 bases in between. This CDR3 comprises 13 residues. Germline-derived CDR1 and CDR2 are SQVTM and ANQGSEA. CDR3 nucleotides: TGCAGCGTTGAAGAGTCGGGGTCCTACGAGCAGTACTTC. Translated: CSVEESGSYEQYF.

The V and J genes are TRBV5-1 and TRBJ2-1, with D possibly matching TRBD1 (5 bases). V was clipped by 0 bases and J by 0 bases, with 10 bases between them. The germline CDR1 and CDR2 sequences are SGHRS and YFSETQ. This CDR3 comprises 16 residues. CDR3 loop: CASSLDLTASYNEQFF. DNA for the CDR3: TGCGCCAGCAGCTTGGATCTGACAGCCTCCTACAATGAGCAGTTCTTC.

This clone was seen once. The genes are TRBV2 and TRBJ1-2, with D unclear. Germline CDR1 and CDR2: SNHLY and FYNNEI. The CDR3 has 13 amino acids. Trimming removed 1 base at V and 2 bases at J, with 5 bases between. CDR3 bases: TGTGCCAGCAGTGAAGACGGAAACTATGGCTACACCTTC. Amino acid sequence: CASSEDGNYGYTF.

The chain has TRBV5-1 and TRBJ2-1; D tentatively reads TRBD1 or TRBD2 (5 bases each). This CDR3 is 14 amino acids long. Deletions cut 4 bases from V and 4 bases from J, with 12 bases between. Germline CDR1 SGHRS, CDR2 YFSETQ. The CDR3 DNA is TGCGCCAGCAGCGGGGACGGATCGTACAATGAGCAGTTCTTC. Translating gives CASSGDGSYNEQFF.

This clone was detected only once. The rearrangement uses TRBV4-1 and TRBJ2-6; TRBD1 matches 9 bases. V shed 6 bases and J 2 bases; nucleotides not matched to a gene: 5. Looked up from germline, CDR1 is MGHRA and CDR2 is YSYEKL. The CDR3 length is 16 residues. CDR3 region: CASRLGQGPGANVLTF. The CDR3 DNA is TGCGCCAGCAGGCTAGGACAGGGGCCTGGGGCCAACGTCCTGACTTTC.

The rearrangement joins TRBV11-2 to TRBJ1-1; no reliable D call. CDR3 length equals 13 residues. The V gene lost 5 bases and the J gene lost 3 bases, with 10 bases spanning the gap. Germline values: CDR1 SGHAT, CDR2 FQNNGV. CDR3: CASSNGVDTEAFF. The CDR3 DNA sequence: TGTGCCAGCAGCAACGGAGTGGACACTGAAGCTTTCTTT. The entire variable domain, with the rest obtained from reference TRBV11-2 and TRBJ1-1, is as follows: EAGVAQSPRYKIIEKRQSVAFWCNPISGHATLYWYQQILGQGPKLLIQFQNNGVVDDSQLPKDRFSAERLKGVDSTLKIQPAKLEDSAVYLCASSNGVDTEAFFGQGTRLTVV.

CDR3 in DNA: TGTGCCAGCAGCTTCCGCCGGGACTGGAGCACAGATACGCAGTATTTT. Translated: CASSFRRDWSTDTQYF. The chain couples TRBV7-3 to TRBJ2-3, with D possibly TRBD2 on 6 matching bases. The CDR3 totals 16 residues. The germline gives CDR1 SGHTA, CDR2 FQGTGA. V was clipped by 3 bases and J by 0 bases, with 13 bases between them.

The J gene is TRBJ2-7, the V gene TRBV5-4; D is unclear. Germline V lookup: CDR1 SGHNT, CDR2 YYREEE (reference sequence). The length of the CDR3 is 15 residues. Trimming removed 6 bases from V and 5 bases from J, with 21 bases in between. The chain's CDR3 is CASTRLRLGRHEQYF. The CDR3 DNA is TGTGCCAGCACCCGCCTCAGATTAGGGCGCCACGAGCAGTACTTC.

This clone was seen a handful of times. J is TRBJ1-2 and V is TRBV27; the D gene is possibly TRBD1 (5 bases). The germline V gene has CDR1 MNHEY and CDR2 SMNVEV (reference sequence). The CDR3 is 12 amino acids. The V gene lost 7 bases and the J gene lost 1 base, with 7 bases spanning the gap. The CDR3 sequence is CASMGGNYGYTF. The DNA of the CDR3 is TGTGCCAGCATGGGGGGTAACTATGGCTACACCTTC.

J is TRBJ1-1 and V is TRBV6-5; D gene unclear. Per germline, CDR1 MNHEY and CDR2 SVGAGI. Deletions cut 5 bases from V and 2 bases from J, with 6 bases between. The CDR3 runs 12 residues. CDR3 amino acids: CASSTVNTEAFF. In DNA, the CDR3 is TGTGCCAGCAGTACGGTTAACACTGAAGCTTTCTTT.

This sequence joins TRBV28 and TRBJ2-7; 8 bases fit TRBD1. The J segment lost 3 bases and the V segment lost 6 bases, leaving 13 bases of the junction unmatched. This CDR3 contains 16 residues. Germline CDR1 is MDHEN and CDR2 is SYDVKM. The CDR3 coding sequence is TGTGCCAGCAGCTCTCCAGGGGGCGTCTACCTCTACGAGCAGTACTTC. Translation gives CASSSPGGVYLYEQYF.